Listed below are T cell receptor beta chains from one sample, sequenced in a study of response to subunit inactivated influenza vaccine. TCRdb reprocessed the RT-PCR reads with MiXCR, giving one entry per CDR3 protein. The sample includes hundreds of thousands of distinct CDR3 sequences, less than 10% of them seen just once. This material consisted of PBMCs from blood, taken less than 25 months after vaccination. The receptors derive from a man aged 50-75 years who received an inactivated influenza vaccine. Both conserved end residues are part of each CDR3. Each record gives: clone size, D gene, CDR3 length, J gene, V gene, CDR3 protein, CDR3 DNA. A D gene is named only where the DNA matches it firmly. Clone size, where shown, is once, few, many, or a class for clones that have expanded.

few | . | 14 | TRBJ1-2 | TRBV6-2/TRBV6-3 | CASSPGTTNYGYTF | TGTGCCAGCAGCCCTGGGACAACTAACTATGGCTACACCTTC
few | TRBD1 | 14 | TRBJ1-2 | TRBV12-3/TRBV12-4 | CASRRGRGDYGYTF | TGTGCCAGCAGAAGGGGGCGCGGTGACTATGGCTACACCTTC
. | . | 13 | TRBJ2-7 | TRBV18 | CASSPGINTEQYF | TGTGCCAGCTCACCAGGGATCAATACCGAGCAGTACTTC
many | . | 16 | TRBJ2-5 | TRBV15 | CATSRATWVFQETQYF | TGTGCCACCAGCAGGGCAACTTGGGTCTTCCAAGAGACCCAGTACTTC
many | . | 15 | TRBJ2-3 | TRBV4-3 | CASSQDAQGGDTQYF | TGCGCCAGCAGCCAAGATGCGCAGGGTGGAGATACGCAGTATTTT
. | . | 15 | TRBJ2-6 | TRBV10-3 | CAISPRLSGANVLTF | TGTGCCATCAGCCCCAGGCTCTCTGGGGCCAACGTCCTGACTTTC
many | . | 12 | TRBJ2-1 | TRBV12-3/TRBV12-4 | CASSSPGTTPVF | TGTGCCAGCAGTTCTCCCGGCACGACACCGGTCTTC
. | . | 17 | TRBJ1-1 | TRBV29-1 | CSVPTLQTLGTAAGAFF | TGCAGCGTCCCGACATTGCAAACACTGGGAACGGCTGCGGGGGCTTTCTTT
. | TRBD2 | 17 | TRBJ2-3 | TRBV18 | CASSPMTSGTNSDTQYF | TGTGCCAGCTCACCTATGACTAGCGGGACCAACTCAGATACGCAGTATTTT
few | TRBD2 | 15 | TRBJ2-2 | TRBV20-1 | CSAAKAGRNTGELFF | TGCAGTGCCGCCAAAGCGGGGAGGAACACCGGGGAGCTGTTTTTT
few | TRBD1 | 13 | TRBJ1-2 | TRBV29-1 | CSVDGTGGYGYTF | TGCAGCGTTGATGGGACAGGGGGCTATGGCTACACCTTC
. | . | 13 | TRBJ2-5 | TRBV10-3 | CAISATGQETQYF | TGTGCCATCAGTGCCACCGGCCAAGAGACCCAGTACTTC
few | . | 16 | TRBJ1-5 | TRBV19 | CASSPQALPSYQPQHF | TGTGCCAGTAGTCCTCAGGCCCTCCCCAGCTATCAGCCCCAGCATTTT
. | . | 18 | TRBJ2-6 | TRBV4-3 | CASSQGPAEEAGANVLTF | TGCGCCAGCAGCCAAGGTCCGGCGGAGGAAGCTGGGGCCAACGTCCTGACTTTC
. | . | 14 | TRBJ2-1 | TRBV5-1 | CASTQDSSYNEQFF | TGCGCCAGCACCCAGGACAGTTCATACAATGAGCAGTTCTTC
few | . | 14 | TRBJ1-1 | TRBV5-4 | CASSRNPKNTEAFF | TGTGCCAGCAGCCGGAACCCCAAGAACACTGAAGCTTTCTTT
few | . | 16 | TRBJ2-1 | TRBV6-1 | CASSEPLGGGPKEQFF | TGTGCCAGCAGTGAACCGCTAGGGGGAGGGCCAAAGGAGCAGTTCTTC
few | . | 14 | TRBJ2-7 | TRBV7-9 | CASSPGQSPYEQYF | TGTGCCAGCAGCCCCGGACAGTCTCCCTACGAGCAGTACTTC
many | . | 16 | TRBJ1-2 | TRBV3-1 | CASSLWGREDRYGYTF | TGTGCCAGCAGCCTATGGGGAAGGGAGGATCGGTATGGCTACACCTTC
many | TRBD2 | 16 | TRBJ2-7 | TRBV7-9 | CASSLLGLAGLDEQYF | TGTGCCAGCAGCTTACTCGGACTAGCGGGTCTTGACGAGCAGTACTTC
. | . | 15 | TRBJ2-3 | TRBV28 | CASPPPGIEPDTQYF | TGTGCCAGCCCACCTCCAGGGATTGAGCCAGATACGCAGTATTTT
. | TRBD1 | 13 | TRBJ2-4 | TRBV20-1 | CSAGQLAKNIQYF | TGCAGTGCGGGACAGCTAGCCAAAAACATTCAGTACTTC
. | . | 16 | TRBJ2-1 | TRBV5-1 | CASSLFLAGRHNEQFF | TGCGCCAGCAGCCTATTTCTGGCGGGGCGACACAATGAGCAGTTCTTC
. | . | 14 | TRBJ2-2 | TRBV20-1 | CSARWGAYTGELFF | TGCAGTGCTAGATGGGGGGCATATACCGGGGAGCTGTTTTTT
. | TRBD2 | 15 | TRBJ2-3 | TRBV14 | CASSQEWDYRPPQYF | TGTGCCAGCAGCCAAGAGTGGGACTACCGACCTCCGCAGTATTTT
few | . | 15 | TRBJ2-6 | TRBV28 | CASTLNPSGANVLTF | TGTGCCAGCACCCTCAACCCCTCTGGGGCCAACGTCCTGACTTTC
few | TRBD1 | 15 | TRBJ2-1 | TRBV28 | CASSPDRGRLDEQFF | TGTGCCAGCAGTCCTGACAGGGGGCGTTTGGATGAGCAGTTCTTC
many | . | 11 | TRBJ2-1 | TRBV29-1 | CSVRVWGEQFF | TGCAGCGTACGAGTTTGGGGAGAGCAGTTCTTC
few | TRBD2 | 15 | TRBJ2-1 | TRBV5-1 | CASSLTSGGSREQFF | TGCGCCAGCAGCTTAACTAGCGGGGGCTCAAGGGAGCAGTTCTTC
few | . | 16 | TRBJ2-1 | TRBV18 | CASSPRGGILYNEQFF | TGTGCCAGCTCACCACGAGGGGGGATACTATACAATGAGCAGTTCTTC
. | . | 11 | TRBJ1-2 | TRBV29-1 | CSVEGRLGYTF | TGCAGCGTTGAAGGAAGGCTAGGCTACACCTTC
few | . | 13 | TRBJ1-6 | TRBV20-1 | CSVRTESNSPLHF | TGCAGTGTTCGGACGGAGTCTAATTCACCCCTCCACTTT
. | . | 11 | TRBJ1-4 | TRBV12-3/TRBV12-4 | CASSQKVELFF | TGTGCCAGCAGTCAGAAGGTAGAACTGTTTTTT
many | TRBD2 | 15 | TRBJ2-7 | TRBV20-1 | CSAIGSGGSPYEQYF | TGCAGTGCTATCGGTAGCGGGGGTTCCCCCTACGAGCAGTACTTC
. | . | 14 | TRBJ1-1 | TRBV5-1 | CASRQGYRNTEAFF | TGCGCCAGCAGACAGGGCTATAGAAACACTGAAGCTTTCTTT
. | . | 15 | TRBJ2-2 | TRBV4-2 | CASSQATEITGELFF | TGTGCCAGCAGCCAGGCAACAGAGATCACCGGGGAGCTGTTTTTT
. | . | 12 | TRBJ2-7 | TRBV5-6 | CASSMTVYEQYF | TGTGCCAGCAGCATGACGGTCTACGAGCAGTACTTC
. | TRBD2 | 19 | TRBJ2-7 | TRBV5-1 | CASSSPGLAGGGLSYEQYF | TGCGCCAGCAGCTCCCCGGGACTAGCGGGAGGAGGCCTCTCCTACGAGCAGTACTTC
many | TRBD2 | 18 | TRBJ2-1 | TRBV6-2/TRBV6-3 | CASSYSRTSGFLPSGSFF | TGTGCCAGCAGTTACTCTCGGACTAGCGGGTTTCTCCCAAGTGGTTCGTTCTTC
many | TRBD1 | 16 | TRBJ1-5 | TRBV20-1 | CSARDPGTGDNQPQHF | TGCAGTGCTAGAGATCCGGGGACAGGGGACAATCAGCCCCAGCATTTT
many | TRBD2 | 16 | TRBJ2-1 | TRBV20-1 | CSARLLLAGAYNEQFF | TGCAGTGCTAGACTCCTACTAGCGGGAGCCTACAATGAGCAGTTCTTC
few | . | 14 | TRBJ1-6 | TRBV4-3 | CASSQGPGSAPLHF | TGCGCCAGCAGCCAAGGCCCGGGGAGTGCACCCCTCCACTTT
many | . | 12 | TRBJ2-7 | TRBV12-3/TRBV12-4 | CASSLGLYEQYF | TGTGCCAGCAGTTTAGGATTATACGAGCAGTACTTC
many | TRBD2 | 14 | TRBJ2-3 | TRBV20-1 | CSASPSGREDTQYF | TGCAGTGCTAGTCCTAGCGGGAGAGAGGATACGCAGTATTTT
many | TRBD1 | 16 | TRBJ2-7 | TRBV10-3 | CAISGRDRESSYEQYF | TGTGCCATCAGTGGCCGGGACAGGGAGAGCTCCTACGAGCAGTACTTC